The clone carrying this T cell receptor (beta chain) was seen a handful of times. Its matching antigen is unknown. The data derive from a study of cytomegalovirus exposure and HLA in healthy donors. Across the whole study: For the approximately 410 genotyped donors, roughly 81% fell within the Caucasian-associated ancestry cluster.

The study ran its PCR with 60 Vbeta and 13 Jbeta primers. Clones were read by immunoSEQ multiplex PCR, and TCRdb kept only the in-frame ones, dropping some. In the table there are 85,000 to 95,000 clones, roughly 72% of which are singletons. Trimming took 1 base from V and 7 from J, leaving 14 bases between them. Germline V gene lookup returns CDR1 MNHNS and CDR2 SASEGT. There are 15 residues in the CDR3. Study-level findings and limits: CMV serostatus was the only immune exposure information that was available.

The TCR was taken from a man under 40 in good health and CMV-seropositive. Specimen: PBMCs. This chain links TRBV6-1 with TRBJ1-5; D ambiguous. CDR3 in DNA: TGTGCCAGCAGTGAAGGGGTACCCGCCGGGCAGCCCCAGCATTTT. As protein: CASSEGVPAGQPQHF.